Each of the 21 T cell receptor beta chains below was sequenced from the same sample in a study of blood T cell repertoires in COVID-19. The method was immunoSEQ multiplex PCR; TCRdb's version includes in-frame clones alone and lacks a portion of them. The data contain 56,000 or so clones, around 84% of them singletons. The sequenced sample consisted of peripheral blood. The origin of the receptors is a man aged 50 or older with acute or convalescent COVID-19.

The chain links TRBV7-6 to TRBJ2-7; 8 bases agree with TRBD2. Germline CDR1 is SGHVS and CDR2 is FNYEAQ. After removal of 3 bases from V and 5 bases from J, the junction contained 9 bases not matched to a gene. CDR3 length: 15 amino acids. CDR3 bases: TGTGCCAGCAGCTTGGGAGCGGGAGTTATCGACGAGCAGTACTTC. It translates to CASSLGAGVIDEQYF.

The chain has TRBV14 and TRBJ2-1; D remains ambiguous. The CDR3 length is 14 residues. Germline CDR1 SGHDN, CDR2 FVKESK. V lost 6 bases to trimming and J lost 2 bases, with 11 bases between them. This chain's CDR3 is CASRLGGTYNEQFF. The CDR3, as DNA: TGTGCCAGCAGGCTTGGTGGCACCTACAATGAGCAGTTCTTC.

This clone appeared a few times. The chain has TRBV7-9 and TRBJ2-4; a weak D match, TRBD2 (5 bases). The CDR3 extends over 17 amino acids. Trimming took 1 base from V and 1 from J, leaving 14 bases between them. From germline, CDR1 is SEHNR and CDR2 FQNEAQ (reference sequence). The CDR3 sequence: CASSLGLDRGAKNIQYF. The CDR3 nucleotides are TGTGCCAGCAGCTTAGGCCTGGACCGAGGGGCCAAAAACATTCAGTACTTC.

The chain joins TRBV7-8 to TRBJ2-7, with D unclear. This CDR3 has 12 amino acids. Germline V gene data show CDR1 as SGHVS and CDR2 as FQNEAQ. The germline V and J ends were trimmed by 2 bases and 2 bases, with 4 bases remaining between them. The CDR3 nucleotides are TGTGCCAGCAGCTTAAATACCTACGAGCAGTACTTC. It codes for CASSLNTYEQYF.

The genes are TRBV20-1 and TRBJ1-2, with TRBD1 identical over 10 bases. Germline V lookup: CDR1 DFQATT, CDR2 SNEGSKA (reference sequence). The CDR3 is made up of 14 amino acids. V lost 3 bases to trimming and J lost 8 bases; unmatched junction nucleotides: 9. CDR3 in amino acids: CSASQTGGAGGYTF. CDR3 nucleotides: TGCAGTGCTAGTCAGACAGGGGGCGCCGGGGGCTACACCTTC.

In this sample, this clone turned up once. The genes are TRBV2 and TRBJ2-7; TRBD2 aligns across 14 bases. The V and J ends lost 6 bases and 0 bases, in that order; junction bases with no gene match: 13. The CDR3 has 19 amino acids. Germline CDR1 SNHLY, CDR2 FYNNEI. DNA for the CDR3: TGTGCCAGCAGGCGTCCGGGACTAGCGGGAGAACGAGCCTCCTACGAGCAGTACTTC. This codes for CASRRPGLAGERASYEQYF.

J is TRBJ1-3 and V is TRBV28, with unresolved D. V lost 6 bases and J lost 3, with 12 bases in between. Germline CDR1 is MDHEN and CDR2 is SYDVKM. The CDR3 runs to 14 residues. Written as DNA, the CDR3 is TGTGCCAGCAGCCAAGGGAGTATTGGAAACACCATATATTTT. Translating gives CASSQGSIGNTIYF.

The V call is TRBV6-2 or TRBV6-3, the J call TRBJ2-4, with D maybe TRBD2 (5 bases). The CDR3 loop spans 16 amino acids. Trimming shortened V by 2 bases and J by 2 bases, and 13 bases separated the two germline ends. CDR1 MNHEY and CDR2 SVGEGT come from the germline V gene. CDR3 sequence: CASSYVRGVTKNIQYF. CDR3 DNA: TGTGCCAGCAGTTACGTTCGGGGAGTTACCAAAAACATTCAGTACTTC.

The CDR3 DNA follows: TGTGCCAGCAGCTTATCTCGCGGATACTACGAGCAGTACTTC. This codes for CASSLSRGYYEQYF. The chain is built from TRBV7-9 and TRBJ2-7; unclear D gene. In germline, CDR1 is SEHNR, CDR2 FQNEAQ (reference sequence). This CDR3 has 14 residues. Between the trimmed V and J ends, which lost 2 bases and 3 bases, there was a span of 11 bases.

This clone has a single count. V is TRBV5-4 and J is TRBJ2-3, with D possibly being TRBD2 (5 bases). Trimming stripped 0 bases from V and 2 bases from J, with 10 bases between. The CDR3 has 15 amino acids. Looked up from germline, CDR1 is SGHNT and CDR2 is YYREEE (reference sequence). CDR3 region: CASSLVGGNTDTQYF. The CDR3 DNA reads TGTGCCAGCAGCTTGGTCGGAGGAAACACAGATACGCAGTATTTT. Together with reference TRBV5-4 and TRBJ2-3, the CDR3 gives the full variable domain: ETGVTQSPTHLIKTRGQQVTLRCSSQSGHNTVSWYQQALGQGPQFIFQYYREEENGRGNFPPRFSGLQFPNYSSELNVNALELDDSALYLCASSLVGGNTDTQYFGPGTRLTVL.

The chain couples TRBV19 to TRBJ1-2; D perhaps matches TRBD1 (5 bases). Trimming took off 2 bases at V and 7 bases at J, with 17 bases between the two ends. CDR1 and CDR2 (germline): LNHDA, SQIVND (reference sequence). This CDR3 is built from 15 residues. The CDR3 loop reads CASSITLSQGRGYTF. As DNA, the CDR3 is TGTGCCAGTAGTATAACTTTAAGCCAGGGTCGTGGCTACACCTTC.

The chain joins TRBV6-1 to TRBJ2-2, with D perhaps matching TRBD1 (6 bases). The CDR3 is 14 residues long. V was pared by 3 bases and J by 5 bases, with 10 bases between. Germline loops: CDR1 MNHNS, CDR2 SASEGT. The CDR3 sequence is CASSEGARTGELFF. The CDR3 DNA reads TGTGCCAGCAGTGAGGGGGCAAGGACCGGGGAGCTGTTTTTT.

The chain couples TRBV7-2 to TRBJ1-5; a weak D match, TRBD1 (5 bases). Germline V gives CDR1 SGHTA, CDR2 FQGNSA. This CDR3 contains 13 residues. Trimming removed 3 bases from V and 3 bases from J, with 6 bases in between. In DNA, the CDR3 is TGTGCCAGCAGCTTGGACATCAATCAGCCCCAGCATTTT. This encodes CASSLDINQPQHF.

This chain joins TRBV10-2 and TRBJ2-5; 8 bases agree with TRBD2. This CDR3 is built from 16 residues. The V segment lost 1 base and the J segment 0 bases; nucleotides outside the gene matches: 4. Germline V gene sequence: CDR1 WSHSY, CDR2 SAAADI. CDR3 in DNA: TGCGCCAGCAGTGAGTTTACGGGGGGGTACCAAGAGACCCAGTACTTC. It is translated as CASSEFTGGYQETQYF.

V gene TRBV3-1 (or the pseudogene TRBV3-2) combines with J gene TRBJ2-2; 16 nucleotides match TRBD2. Germline CDR1 LGHDT, CDR2 YNNKEL (reference sequence). The V and J ends lost 4 bases and 3 bases, in that order; junction bases with no gene match: 2. This CDR3 comprises 17 residues. The CDR3 protein is CASSPGLAGGDTGELFF. The CDR3 DNA reads TGTGCCAGCAGCCCGGGACTAGCGGGAGGGGACACCGGGGAGCTGTTTTTT.

This chain links TRBV11-2 with TRBJ1-2, with a tentative D call TRBD1 (5 bases). The V and J ends lost 1 base and 7 bases respectively, with 10 bases between them. The CDR3 is made up of 13 amino acids. Germline CDR1 is SGHAT and CDR2 is FQNNGV. The CDR3 nucleotides are TGTGCCAGCAGCTTAGTCAGGGTGGGTGGCTACACCTTC. It translates to CASSLVRVGGYTF.

The chain carries TRBV6-5 and TRBJ2-7, with 9 bases matching TRBD1. J was trimmed by 1 base and V by 8 bases; bases with no gene match: 6. The CDR3 has 14 residues. Germline-derived CDR1 and CDR2 are MNHEY and SVGAGI. CDR3 nucleotide sequence: TGTGCCAGCTACAGCGGGACAGGGTCCTACGAGCAGTACTTC. It codes for CASYSGTGSYEQYF.

This chain joins TRBV29-1 and TRBJ2-7, with TRBD1 identical over 9 bases. The CDR3 totals 13 residues. From germline, CDR1 is SQVTM and CDR2 ANQGSEA. J lost 6 bases, V lost 5 bases, and 8 bases had no gene match. The CDR3 region is CSVSTGQGTEQYF. In DNA form, the CDR3 reads TGCAGCGTTTCCACGGGACAGGGTACCGAGCAGTACTTC.

This chain uses TRBV24-1 with TRBJ2-6, with 7 bases lining up with TRBD1. The CDR3 has 15 residues. Per germline, CDR1 KGHDR and CDR2 SFDVKD. J gave up 4 bases and V 12 bases, and 11 bases lay outside the gene matches. CDR3 nucleotide sequence: TGTGCCGAACCAAGGGGGCTGGGAGGGGCCAACGTCCTGACTTTC. This translates into CAEPRGLGGANVLTF.

The genes are TRBV5-6 and TRBJ1-6; 11 nucleotides agree with TRBD1. CDR1 SGHDT and CDR2 YYEEEE come from the germline V gene. The V and J ends lost 2 bases and 10 bases, in that order; junction bases with no gene match: 8. The CDR3 runs 16 residues. CDR3 region: CASSFGTGGRGSPLHF. In DNA form, the CDR3 reads TGTGCCAGCAGCTTCGGGACAGGGGGTAGAGGCTCACCCCTCCACTTT.

This chain joins TRBV6-5 and TRBJ2-4; 12 positions match TRBD2. The V gene's germline CDR1 is MNHEY and CDR2 SVGAGI. V dropped 5 bases and J dropped 9; count of bases not matched to a gene: 8. The CDR3 loop spans 15 amino acids. CDR3 loop: CASSNLAGGLGIQYF. The CDR3 region has the DNA TGTGCCAGCAGTAACCTAGCGGGGGGGCTGGGCATTCAGTACTTC.